Presented here are 25 T cell receptor beta chains from one specimen sequenced in a study of blood T cell repertoires in COVID-19. The table came from immunoSEQ multiplex PCR; TCRdb's copy has only in-frame clones and leaves some out. Of about 120,000 clones in the sample, approximately 78% are singletons; the top ten hold roughly 7.7%. The sequenced sample consisted of peripheral blood. Every receptor here comes from a man between 65 and 85 years old with acute or convalescent COVID-19.

The V gene is TRBV6-5, the J gene TRBJ2-7; 10 positions match TRBD1. Germline V lookup: CDR1 MNHEY, CDR2 SVGAGI. Losses at the gene ends were 6 bases for V and 6 bases for J; bases not matched to a gene: 11. The CDR3 runs 15 residues. DNA for the CDR3: TGTGCCAGCAGACACTCCGGGACAGGGGTCCCCGAGCAGTACTTC. Encoded protein: CASRHSGTGVPEQYF.

V is TRBV6-6 and J is TRBJ1-4; D possibly corresponds to TRBD1 (5 bases). This CDR3 comprises 12 residues. From germline, CDR1 is MNHNY and CDR2 SVGAGI (reference sequence). V was cut by 4 bases and J by 7 bases, with 7 bases left in between. CDR3 in amino acids: CASSWGSEKLFF. The CDR3 DNA sequence: TGTGCCAGCAGTTGGGGCAGTGAAAAACTGTTTTTT.

This clone has more than one count but fewer than ten. The rearrangement links TRBV7-3 to TRBJ2-3; possibly TRBD1 for D (5 bases). The V and J ends lost 4 bases and 6 bases respectively, with 14 bases between them. Germline assignment: CDR1 SGHTA and CDR2 FQGTGA. This CDR3 region has 14 residues. CDR3 sequence reads: CASSSQGLRDTQYF. The CDR3 DNA reads as TGTGCCAGCAGCTCCCAGGGCCTCCGGGATACGCAGTATTTT.

This clone was seen a handful of times. This chain links TRBV9 with TRBJ2-5; 10 positions match TRBD2. J lost 3 bases, V lost 3 bases, and 2 bases had no gene match. The CDR3 is 14 residues long. Germline V gene sequence: CDR1 SGDLS, CDR2 YYNGEE. The CDR3 loop reads CASSAGLAKETQYF. The CDR3 DNA follows: TGTGCCAGCAGCGCGGGACTAGCGAAAGAGACCCAGTACTTC.

V usage is TRBV30 and J usage is TRBJ2-2; D uncertain. Germline loops: CDR1 GTSNPN, CDR2 SVGIG (reference sequence). Trimming left V 4 bases short and J 8 bases short, with 8 bases between. The CDR3 covers 11 residues. In DNA form, the CDR3 reads TGTGCCTGGATCCGTCGGGGGGAGCTGTTTTTT. Protein sequence: CAWIRRGELFF.

V usage is TRBV4-2 and J usage is TRBJ1-5, with no clear D. From germline, CDR1 is LGHNA and CDR2 YNFKEQ. This CDR3 has 15 residues. V was trimmed by 0 bases and J by 3 bases, leaving 9 bases between them. The CDR3 loop is CASSQESGVNQPQHF. CDR3 bases: TGTGCCAGCAGCCAAGAAAGTGGAGTCAATCAGCCCCAGCATTTT.

The chain uses TRBV28 and TRBJ2-6, with D tentatively TRBD1 (6 bases). The germline CDR1 and CDR2 sequences are MDHEN and SYDVKM. The CDR3 is 15 residues long. Trimming left V 7 bases short and J 1 base short, with 11 bases between. The CDR3 DNA is TGTGCCAGCATCGGGCAGGGGTCTGGGGCCAACGTCCTGACTTTC. Translating gives CASIGQGSGANVLTF.

The rearrangement joins TRBV5-1 to TRBJ1-1, with 9 nucleotides matching TRBD1. With V trimmed by 4 bases and J by 4 bases, 5 bases remained unmatched. The CDR3 is 14 residues long. The germline V gene encodes CDR1 SGHRS and CDR2 YFSETQ. CDR3 nucleotides: TGCGCCAGCAGCACGGGACAGGGAAGCACTGAAGCTTTCTTT. Translating gives CASSTGQGSTEAFF.

The chain combines TRBV5-8 with TRBJ1-4, with 10 bases that match TRBD1. CDR3 length equals 16 residues. The J segment lost 5 bases and the V segment lost 3 bases, leaving 7 bases of the junction unmatched. Germline V gives CDR1 SGHTS, CDR2 YDEGEE. This CDR3 is CASSYTGGQGNEKLFF. Here the CDR3 DNA reads TGTGCCAGCAGCTATACTGGGGGACAGGGGAATGAAAAACTGTTTTTT.

Details on this clone: One end of the junction is discordant with germline, which a read error may explain. V is TRBV6-1 and J is TRBJ2-5; 9 positions match TRBD2. Germline V lookup: CDR1 MNHNS, CDR2 SASEGT. This CDR3 region has 17 residues. The CDR3 sequence is CASREGHRGGREETQYF. CDR3 DNA sequence: TGTGCCAGCAGAGAAGGGCATCGCGGCGGGAGGGAAGAGACCCAGTACTTC.

The J gene is TRBJ1-2, the V gene TRBV3-1 (or the pseudogene TRBV3-2), with 8 nucleotides matching TRBD1. Germline trimming cut 6 bases from V and 7 bases from J; bases unmatched to any gene: 7. CDR1 and CDR2 (germline): LGHDT, YNNKEL (reference sequence). The CDR3 covers 13 residues. The CDR3 region has the DNA TGTGCCAGCAGATACGGGACAGGAGGTGGCTACACCTTC. Its protein product is CASRYGTGGGYTF.

The chain is built from TRBV29-1 and TRBJ2-2, with 13 nucleotides matching TRBD2. The V gene's germline CDR1 is SQVTM and CDR2 ANQGSEA. V was clipped by 5 bases and J by 6 bases; unmatched bases: 9. This CDR3 is built from 16 residues. Written as DNA, the CDR3 is TGCAGCGTTCTCGCCGGGACTAGCGGGATGGCCGGGGAGCTGTTTTTT. Its translation: CSVLAGTSGMAGELFF.

This chain links TRBV5-4 with TRBJ1-3; D may be TRBD1 (5 bases). CDR3 length: 15 amino acids. V was clipped by 4 bases and J by 0 bases, with 11 bases between them. The germline V gene has CDR1 SGHNT and CDR2 YYREEE (reference sequence). The CDR3 DNA reads as TGTGCCAGCAGCCGGGACTCCGACTCTGGAAACACCATATATTTT. Translation: CASSRDSDSGNTIYF. The whole variable domain, remainder taken from reference TRBV5-4 and TRBJ1-3, is ETGVTQSPTHLIKTRGQQVTLRCSSQSGHNTVSWYQQALGQGPQFIFQYYREEENGRGNFPPRFSGLQFPNYSSELNVNALELDDSALYLCASSRDSDSGNTIYFGEGSWLTVV.

The V gene is TRBV10-3, the J gene TRBJ2-3, with D unclear. The CDR3 totals 12 residues. Trimming left V 3 bases short and J 4 bases short, with 5 bases between. Germline values: CDR1 ENHRY, CDR2 SYGVKD. Written as DNA, the CDR3 is TGTGCCATCAGTGAAGGAGCAGATACGCAGTATTTT. Translating it yields CAISEGADTQYF.

The chain employs TRBV5-6 and TRBJ2-3; TRBD1 matches at 7 bases. Germline-derived CDR1 and CDR2 are SGHDT and YYEEEE. The V gene end was trimmed by 3 bases and the J gene end by 4 bases; junction bases not matched to a gene: 14. The CDR3 length is 17 residues. Here the CDR3 reads CASSSNRGSLSADTQYF. In DNA, the CDR3 is TGTGCCAGCAGCTCAAACAGGGGAAGCTTGAGCGCAGATACGCAGTATTTT.

The gene calls are TRBV9 and TRBJ2-7; possibly TRBD2 for D (7 bases). Germline V gene data show CDR1 as SGDLS and CDR2 as YYNGEE. This CDR3 spans 17 amino acids. Trimming took off 4 bases at V and 3 bases at J, with 23 bases between the two ends. CDR3 protein: CASSRGAELKFLYEQYF. The CDR3 DNA sequence: TGTGCCAGCAGCCGGGGGGCAGAGCTTAAGTTCCTCTACGAGCAGTACTTC.

The rearrangement links TRBV28 to TRBJ2-3; no reliable D call. The CDR3 extends over 11 amino acids. CDR1 is MDHEN and CDR2 is SYDVKM in the germline V gene. Trimming took 2 bases from V and 8 from J, leaving 5 bases between them. The CDR3 sequence: CASSLRVTQYF. CDR3 in DNA: TGTGCCAGCAGTTTACGTGTTACGCAGTATTTT.

CDR3: CASKRAGFYEQYF. CDR3 bases: TGTGCCAGCAAGCGGGCTGGGTTCTACGAGCAGTACTTC. The chain links TRBV28 to TRBJ2-7; weak D call: TRBD2 (6 bases). Per germline, CDR1 MDHEN and CDR2 SYDVKM. CDR3 length equals 13 residues. Deletions cut 7 bases from V and 3 bases from J, with 13 bases between. Variable domain in full (rest from reference TRBV28 and TRBJ2-7): DVKVTQSSRYLVKRTGEKVFLECVQDMDHENMFWYRQDPGLGLRLIYFSYDVKMKEKGDIPEGYSVSREKKERFSLILESASTNQTSMYLCASKRAGFYEQYFGPGTRLTVT.

V is TRBV3-1 (or the pseudogene TRBV3-2) and J is TRBJ2-7; the D is unclear. The V and J ends lost 1 base and 6 bases respectively, with 16 bases between them. Germline CDR1 reads LGHDT; CDR2 reads YNNKEL (reference sequence). This CDR3 comprises 15 residues. Written as DNA, the CDR3 is TGTGCCAGCAGCCAAGCCCCCCTATCTCATGGCGAGCAGTACTTC. It translates to CASSQAPLSHGEQYF.

This clone was recorded once. The chain has TRBV5-1 and TRBJ1-6; D not certain. Trimming took off 1 base at V and 7 bases at J, with 12 bases between the two ends. The germline V gene encodes CDR1 SGHRS and CDR2 YFSETQ. This CDR3 comprises 15 residues. The CDR3 loop is CASSLSPGINSPLHF. CDR3 bases: TGCGCCAGCAGCTTGTCGCCGGGAATAAATTCACCCCTCCACTTT. Based on the CDR3 plus reference TRBV5-1 and TRBJ1-6, the full variable domain is KAGVTQTPRYLIKTRGQQVTLSCSPISGHRSVSWYQQTPGQGLQFLFEYFSETQRNKGNFPGRFSGRQFSNSRSEMNVSTLELGDSALYLCASSLSPGINSPLHFGNGTRLTVT.

V and J are TRBV9 and TRBJ2-5; TRBD2 might be the D (5 bases). This CDR3 is 15 amino acids long. V was pared by 3 bases and J by 4 bases, with 16 bases between. Germline V lookup: CDR1 SGDLS, CDR2 YYNGEE. The CDR3, as DNA: TGTGCCAGCAGCGCCGCCCCGGGGAACGGAGAGACCCAGTACTTC. Amino acids: CASSAAPGNGETQYF.

A few counts support this clone. V is TRBV9 and J is TRBJ1-1; D is uncertain. This CDR3 is built from 14 residues. Trimming stripped 0 bases from V and 6 bases from J, with 12 bases between. CDR1 is SGDLS, CDR2 YYNGEE, per germline. The CDR3 DNA reads as TGTGCCAGCAGCGTAGCTCCAATGGCCTCTGAAGCTTTCTTT. Translating gives CASSVAPMASEAFF. Supplemented by reference TRBV9 and TRBJ1-1, the full variable domain reads DSGVTQTPKHLITATGQRVTLRCSPRSGDLSVYWYQQSLDQGLQFLIQYYNGEERAKGNILERFSAQQFPDLHSELNLSSLELGDSALYFCASSVAPMASEAFFGQGTRLTVV.

This chain links TRBV19 with TRBJ2-1; no clear D. From germline, CDR1 is LNHDA and CDR2 SQIVND (reference sequence). V was clipped by 7 bases and J by 0 bases, with 16 bases between them. This CDR3 region has 16 residues. Here the CDR3 reads CASTRSSVSSYNEQFF. The CDR3 region has the DNA TGTGCCAGTACGAGGAGTTCCGTGAGCTCCTACAATGAGCAGTTCTTC. The full variable domain, completed using reference TRBV19 and TRBJ2-1, is DGGITQSPKYLFRKEGQNVTLSCEQNLNHDAMYWYRQDPGQGLRLIYYSQIVNDFQKGDIAEGYSVSREKKESFPLTVTSAQKNPTAFYLCASTRSSVSSYNEQFFGPGTRLTVL.

This chain uses TRBV29-1 with TRBJ2-3, with D unresolved. Germline V lookup: CDR1 SQVTM, CDR2 ANQGSEA. This CDR3 contains 13 residues. Trimming left V 5 bases short and J 2 bases short, with 11 bases between. CDR3 protein: CSVFYSNTDTQYF. DNA for the CDR3: TGCAGCGTTTTTTATAGTAACACAGATACGCAGTATTTT.

The CDR3 nucleotides read TGCAGCGTTGGAGGGTTAGTCAACACCGGGGAGCTGTTTTTT. Its translation is CSVGGLVNTGELFF. This sequence joins TRBV29-1 and TRBJ2-2; D perhaps matches TRBD2 (5 bases). V dropped 4 bases and J dropped 2 bases, with 11 bases sitting between them. CDR1 is SQVTM, CDR2 ANQGSEA, per germline. The CDR3 runs 14 residues.